These 16 T cell receptor beta chains originate from one sample sequenced in a study of neurological immune-mediated disorders. TCRdb reprocessed the 5' RACE reads with MiXCR, giving one entry per CDR3 protein. The table shows about 54,000 distinct CDR3 sequences, with around 3.8% occurring only once. Sequenced input: CD4+ T cells from blood. These receptors all stem from a woman in her thirties or forties with multiple sclerosis.

This clonotype appeared many times. This chain connects TRBV7-8 to TRBJ2-1, with D perhaps TRBD2 (6 bases). Trimming pared 3 bases from V and 8 bases from J, leaving 26 bases between. CDR1 and CDR2 (germline): SGHVS, FQNEAQ. This CDR3 comprises 18 residues. Here the CDR3 reads CASSFTLLGSGPSDEQFF. The CDR3 DNA is TGTGCCAGCAGCTTCACCCTCCTGGGCAGCGGGCCCTCGGATGAGCAGTTCTTC.

This clonotype was observed many times. The chain has TRBV7-9 and TRBJ1-2, with D hard to call. Per germline, CDR1 SEHNR and CDR2 FQNEAQ (reference sequence). The V and J ends lost 1 base and 14 bases respectively, with 14 bases between them. The CDR3 totals 12 residues. CDR3: CASSLDHGLWTF. CDR3 in DNA: TGTGCCAGCAGCTTAGACCACGGACTCTGGACCTTC.

Many counts were recorded for this clonotype. The V gene is TRBV9, the J gene TRBJ2-1, with D hard to call. This CDR3 has 18 amino acids. V was pared by 1 base and J by 7 bases, with 24 bases between. Germline V gene data show CDR1 as SGDLS and CDR2 as YYNGEE. CDR3 nucleotides: TGTGCCAGCAGCGTACTTGGCAGACCGTCTATCACCCCTAATGAGCAGTTCTTC. This encodes CASSVLGRPSITPNEQFF.

This clonotype was recorded many times. The chain uses TRBV4-2 and TRBJ2-1, with 8 nucleotides matching TRBD2. This CDR3 region has 17 residues. Looked up from germline, CDR1 is LGHNA and CDR2 is YNFKEQ. V shed 5 bases and J 9 bases; nucleotides not matched to a gene: 18. The CDR3 DNA sequence: TGTGCCAGCAGCGCAATCGCGGGCGGGCGGGGGGTCGGTGAGCAGTTCTTC. Protein sequence: CASSAIAGGRGVGEQFF.

This clonotype was found many times. This sequence joins TRBV20-1 and TRBJ1-6; tentative D call: TRBD1 (5 bases). Germline V gene data show CDR1 as DFQATT and CDR2 as SNEGSKA (reference sequence). Between the trimmed V and J ends, which lost 6 bases and 11 bases, there was a span of 23 bases. This CDR3 is 15 amino acids long. The CDR3 region is CSALDSGFSGAPLHF. The DNA for the CDR3 is TGCAGTGCCCTGGACTCGGGCTTCTCGGGGGCACCCCTCCACTTT.

The table lists this clonotype with many counts. The chain joins TRBV5-1 to TRBJ1-1; a possible D gene is TRBD1 (5 bases). Germline V gives CDR1 SGHRS, CDR2 YFSETQ. V was shortened by 4 bases and J by 1 base, with 11 bases between the two germline ends. This CDR3 region has 14 residues. The CDR3 loop is CASSRLQANTEAFF. CDR3 nucleotide sequence: TGCGCCAGCAGCCGCTTACAGGCGAACACTGAAGCTTTCTTT. Complete variable domain (other parts from reference TRBV5-1 and TRBJ1-1): KAGVTQTPRYLIKTRGQQVTLSCSPISGHRSVSWYQQTPGQGLQFLFEYFSETQRNKGNFPGRFSGRQFSNSRSEMNVSTLELGDSALYLCASSRLQANTEAFFGQGTRLTVV.

The table lists this clonotype with many counts. V and J are TRBV6-2 or TRBV6-3 and TRBJ2-1, with 7 positions matching TRBD1. CDR1 is MNHEY, CDR2 SVGEGT, per germline. This CDR3 is 14 amino acids long. Trimming removed 8 bases from V and 4 bases from J; junction bases left unmatched: 8. This CDR3 reads CASSLQGSYNEQFF. The CDR3 region has the DNA TGTGCCAGCTCCTTACAGGGGTCTTACAATGAGCAGTTCTTC.

In this sample, this clonotype turned up many times. The gene calls are TRBV24-1 and TRBJ2-1; 11 bases line up with TRBD2. This CDR3 is 17 amino acids long. V was clipped by 9 bases and J by 3 bases; unmatched bases: 12. Germline CDR1 is KGHDR and CDR2 is SFDVKD. The CDR3: CATGRRGSGGDYNEQFF. The CDR3 DNA follows: TGTGCCACCGGACGGCGCGGTAGCGGGGGGGACTACAATGAGCAGTTCTTC.

This clonotype has ten or more counts. The V call is TRBV20-1, the J call TRBJ1-1, with D tentatively TRBD1 (6 bases). The CDR3 loop spans 15 amino acids. Looked up from germline, CDR1 is DFQATT and CDR2 is SNEGSKA (reference sequence). V was clipped by 0 bases and J by 2 bases, with 13 bases between them. The CDR3: CSARDPAGANTEAFF. The CDR3, as DNA: TGCAGTGCTAGAGATCCAGCAGGGGCCAACACTGAAGCTTTCTTT.

This clonotype came up many times. The chain carries TRBV5-6 and TRBJ1-1; 9 nucleotides align to TRBD1. CDR1 SGHDT and CDR2 YYEEEE come from the germline V gene. Trimming removed 4 bases from V and 3 bases from J; junction bases left unmatched: 4. The CDR3 consists of 14 residues. The CDR3 sequence is CASSRDRGYTEAFF. The CDR3 DNA sequence: TGTGCCAGCAGCCGCGACAGGGGGTACACTGAAGCTTTCTTT.

Ten or more counts support this clonotype. The gene calls are TRBV6-6 and TRBJ1-1, with D unresolved. The CDR3 covers 12 residues. From germline, CDR1 is MNHNY and CDR2 SVGAGI (reference sequence). Trimming pared 9 bases from V and 14 bases from J, leaving 22 bases between. CDR3 DNA sequence: TGTGCCAGTACCCCGGAGGTTCCCGCAAACTTCTTT. This sequence encodes CASTPEVPANFF.

This clonotype was seen a few times. This chain connects TRBV7-7 to TRBJ1-5, with TRBD1 matching over 8 bases. Germline CDR1 is SSHAT and CDR2 is FNYEAQ (reference sequence). J lost 6 bases, V lost 1 base, and 8 bases had no gene match. This CDR3 has 16 amino acids. The CDR3 nucleotides are TGTGCCAGCAGCTTAGGCATTGGGACAGGTGTTCAGCCCCAGCATTTT. Its protein is CASSLGIGTGVQPQHF.

The sample holds many counts of this clonotype. This CDR3 is CASSAGTDANTF. The CDR3 bases are TGCGCCAGCAGCGCCGGGACAGACGCTAACACCTTC. The chain joins TRBV5-1 to TRBJ1-2; 7 bases map to TRBD1. V was pared by 4 bases and J by 12 bases, with 9 bases of the junction left unmatched. The CDR3 has 12 residues. Germline V gene data show CDR1 as SGHRS and CDR2 as YFSETQ. Full variable domain (outside the CDR3, taken from reference TRBV5-1 and TRBJ1-2): KAGVTQTPRYLIKTRGQQVTLSCSPISGHRSVSWYQQTPGQGLQFLFEYFSETQRNKGNFPGRFSGRQFSNSRSEMNVSTLELGDSALYLCASSAGTDANTFGSGTRLTVV.

The gene calls are TRBV7-6 and TRBJ2-5, with D tentatively TRBD2 (6 bases). CDR1 is SGHVS, CDR2 FNYEAQ, per germline. V dropped 1 base and J dropped 7 bases, with 10 bases sitting between them. The CDR3 length is 13 residues. The CDR3 loop is CASSLVVGGTQYF. CDR3 bases: TGTGCCAGCAGCTTAGTGGTCGGGGGGACCCAGTACTTC.

This clonotype was counted ten times or more. The chain has TRBV7-3 and TRBJ1-1; D is undetermined. The CDR3 covers 13 residues. Germline V gives CDR1 SGHTA, CDR2 FQGTGA. The V gene lost 3 bases and the J gene lost 0 bases, with 5 bases spanning the gap. DNA for the CDR3: TGTGCCAGCAGCTTCTCTCTGAACACTGAAGCTTTCTTT. This encodes CASSFSLNTEAFF.

This clonotype has at least ten counts. This chain links TRBV20-1 with TRBJ2-3; 13 bases line up with TRBD2. CDR3 length: 16 amino acids. The V segment lost 6 bases and the J segment 0 bases; nucleotides outside the gene matches: 6. CDR1 and CDR2 (germline): DFQATT, SNEGSKA (reference sequence). In nucleotides, the CDR3 is TGCAGTGCCAACGGACTAGCGGGGGCTAGCACAGATACGCAGTATTTT. Amino acids: CSANGLAGASTDTQYF.